This T cell receptor (beta chain) was profiled in a study of cytomegalovirus exposure and HLA in healthy donors. Study as a whole: A later analysis reported the same platform for the 95 to 150 validation repertoires and the roughly 630 first-cohort repertoires.

This clone was picked up a small number of times. The donors were in the roughly 110-subject validation cohort; that cohort was separate from the roughly 730-subject first cohort. Generated by immunoSEQ multiplex PCR, the TCRdb table keeps only in-frame clones and is missing some. The sample has 200,000 or so clones, more than 75% seen once. The sequenced sample consisted of PBMCs. The source is a man between 18 and 35 years old in good health and CMV-seropositive.

The CDR3 here is CASSLNYEQFF. CDR3 coding DNA: TGTGCCAGCAGCTTGAACTATGAGCAGTTCTTC. The genes are TRBV5-4 and TRBJ2-1; the D is unclear. This CDR3 region has 11 residues. Between the trimmed V and J ends, which lost 1 base and 8 bases, there was a span of 4 bases. CDR1 and CDR2 from the germline V gene are SGHNT and YYREEE (reference sequence). The variable domain in full, with the rest retrieved from reference TRBV5-4 and TRBJ2-1, is ETGVTQSPTHLIKTRGQQVTLRCSSQSGHNTVSWYQQALGQGPQFIFQYYREEENGRGNFPPRFSGLQFPNYSSELNVNALELDDSALYLCASSLNYEQFFGPGTRLTVL.